A selection of T cell receptor beta chains follows, all from one sample in a study of cytomegalovirus exposure and HLA in healthy donors. Profiled with immunoSEQ multiplex PCR; TCRdb holds only in-frame clones, not every one. The data contain 200,000 to 250,000 clones, about 80% of them singletons. Sequenced material: PBMCs. Every receptor here comes from an older woman in good health and CMV-seropositive. CDR3s include the opening cysteine and the closing phenylalanine or tryptophan. A D gene is named only where the DNA matches it firmly. Not every row has a clone size; where given, it reads once, few, many or a size class.

>TRBV5-4|once|TRBJ2-1|.
CASSLGLENEQFF
TGTGCCAGCAGCTTGGGGCTAGAGAATGAGCAGTTCTTC
>TRBV9|.|TRBJ2-3|.
CASSVTAGDNTDTQYF
TGTGCCAGCAGCGTCACGGCAGGGGATAACACAGATACGCAGTATTTT
>TRBV10-3|.|TRBJ2-3|.
CAISEGTPGRDTQYF
TGTGCCATCAGCGAAGGGACTCCAGGTAGGGATACGCAGTATTTT
>TRBV12-5|.|TRBJ2-5|.
CASGLGQVSGETQYF
TGTGCTAGTGGTTTGGGACAGGTGAGCGGAGAGACCCAGTACTTC
>TRBV19|.|TRBJ1-1|TRBD1
CASSPGQGYTEAFF
TGTGCCAGTAGCCCGGGACAGGGTTACACTGAAGCTTTCTTT
>TRBV15|once|TRBJ2-7|.
CATSRDSYEQYF
TGTGCCACCAGCAGAGACTCCTACGAGCAGTACTTC
>TRBV29-1|.|TRBJ1-2|.
CSVGARNYGYTF
TGCAGCGTTGGGGCCCGTAACTATGGCTACACCTTC
>TRBV7-9|.|TRBJ1-5|.
CSSSFGQHSNQPQHF
TGTTCCAGCAGCTTTGGGCAGCATAGCAATCAGCCCCAGCATTTT
>TRBV12-5|.|TRBJ2-1|TRBD1
CASGLVGQGMNDGEQFF
TGTGCTAGTGGTTTGGTCGGACAGGGTATGAACGATGGTGAGCAGTTCTTC
>TRBV5-1|.|TRBJ2-1|TRBD2
CASSLERTSGRGNEQFF
TGCGCCAGCAGCTTGGAGCGGACTAGCGGGAGGGGCAATGAGCAGTTCTTC
>TRBV5-1|.|TRBJ2-3|.
CASSDGGAADTQYF
TGCGCCAGCAGCGATGGGGGGGCCGCAGATACGCAGTATTTT
>TRBV5-1|.|TRBJ2-2|TRBD2
CASNRLAENTGELFF
TGCGCCAGCAACAGACTAGCAGAGAACACCGGGGAGCTGTTTTTT
>TRBV25-1|.|TRBJ2-7|.
CASSYNYEQYF
TGTGCCAGCAGTTACAACTACGAGCAGTACTTC
>TRBV19|.|TRBJ1-2|TRBD1
CAISPGTGAGYTF
TGTGCCATTAGCCCGGGGACAGGGGCCGGCTACACCTTC
>TRBV28|.|TRBJ2-7|.
CASSLMTGWSYERYF
TGTGCCAGCAGTTTAATGACGGGATGGTCCTACGAGCGGTACTTC
>TRBV5-6|once|TRBJ1-6|.
CASSLGPGPNSPLHF
TGTGCCAGCAGCTTGGGACCTGGGCCGAATTCACCCCTCCACTTT
>TRBV4-2|.|TRBJ2-1|TRBD2
CASSQESGDYNEQFF
TGTGCCAGCAGCCAAGAAAGCGGGGACTACAATGAGCAGTTCTTC